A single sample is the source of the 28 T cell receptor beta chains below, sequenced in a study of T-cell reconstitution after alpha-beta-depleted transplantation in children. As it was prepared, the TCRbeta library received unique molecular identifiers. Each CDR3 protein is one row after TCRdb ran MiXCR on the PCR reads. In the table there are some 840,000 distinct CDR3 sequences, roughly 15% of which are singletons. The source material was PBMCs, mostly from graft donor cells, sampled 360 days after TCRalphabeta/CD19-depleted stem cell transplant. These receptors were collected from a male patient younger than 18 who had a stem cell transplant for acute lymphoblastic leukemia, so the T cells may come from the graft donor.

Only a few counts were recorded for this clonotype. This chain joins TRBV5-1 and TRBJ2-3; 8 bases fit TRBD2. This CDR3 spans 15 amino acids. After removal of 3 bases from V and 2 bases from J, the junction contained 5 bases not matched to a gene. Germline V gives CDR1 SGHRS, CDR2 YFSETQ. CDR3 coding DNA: TGCGCCAGCAGCTGGACGGGAGGGGACACAGATACGCAGTATTTT. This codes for CASSWTGGDTDTQYF.

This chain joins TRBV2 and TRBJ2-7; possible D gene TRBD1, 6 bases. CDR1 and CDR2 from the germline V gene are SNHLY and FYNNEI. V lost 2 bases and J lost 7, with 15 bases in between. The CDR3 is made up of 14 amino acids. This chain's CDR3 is CASSERQDWGEQYF. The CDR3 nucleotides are TGTGCCAGCAGTGAAAGACAGGACTGGGGGGAGCAGTACTTC.

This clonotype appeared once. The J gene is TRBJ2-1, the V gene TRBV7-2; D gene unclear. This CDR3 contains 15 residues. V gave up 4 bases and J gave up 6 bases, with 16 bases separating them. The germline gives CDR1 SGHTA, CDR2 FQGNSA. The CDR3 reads CASSSYRRPGNEQFF. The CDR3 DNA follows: TGTGCCAGCAGCTCCTACAGACGACCGGGCAATGAGCAGTTCTTC.

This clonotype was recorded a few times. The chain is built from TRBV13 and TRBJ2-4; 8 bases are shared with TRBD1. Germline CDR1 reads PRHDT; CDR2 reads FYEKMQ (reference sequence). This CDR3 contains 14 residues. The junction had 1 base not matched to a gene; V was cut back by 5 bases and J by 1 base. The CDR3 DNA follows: TGTGCCAGCAGCGGGGACAGGGCCAAAAACATTCAGTACTTC. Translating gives CASSGDRAKNIQYF.

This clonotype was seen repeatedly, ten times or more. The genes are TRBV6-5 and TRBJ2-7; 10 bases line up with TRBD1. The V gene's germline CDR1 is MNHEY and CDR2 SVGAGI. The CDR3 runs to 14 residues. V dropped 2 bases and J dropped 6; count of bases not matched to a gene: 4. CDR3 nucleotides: TGTGCCAGCAGTTACGCGGACAGGGGGGTCGAGCAGTACTTC. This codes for CASSYADRGVEQYF.

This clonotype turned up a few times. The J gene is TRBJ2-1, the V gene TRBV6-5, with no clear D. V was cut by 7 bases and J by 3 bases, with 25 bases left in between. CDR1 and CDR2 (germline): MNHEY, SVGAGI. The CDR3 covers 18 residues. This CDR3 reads CASISLTSTYPNYNEQFF. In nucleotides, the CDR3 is TGTGCCAGCATTAGTTTAACCAGCACCTATCCAAACTACAATGAGCAGTTCTTC.

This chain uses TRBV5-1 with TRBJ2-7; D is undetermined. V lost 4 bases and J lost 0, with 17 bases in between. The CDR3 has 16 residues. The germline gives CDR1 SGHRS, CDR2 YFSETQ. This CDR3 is CASSPGAIYSSYEQYF. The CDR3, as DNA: TGCGCCAGCAGCCCTGGAGCGATTTATAGCTCCTACGAGCAGTACTTC. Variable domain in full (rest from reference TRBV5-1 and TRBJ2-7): KAGVTQTPRYLIKTRGQQVTLSCSPISGHRSVSWYQQTPGQGLQFLFEYFSETQRNKGNFPGRFSGRQFSNSRSEMNVSTLELGDSALYLCASSPGAIYSSYEQYFGPGTRLTVT.

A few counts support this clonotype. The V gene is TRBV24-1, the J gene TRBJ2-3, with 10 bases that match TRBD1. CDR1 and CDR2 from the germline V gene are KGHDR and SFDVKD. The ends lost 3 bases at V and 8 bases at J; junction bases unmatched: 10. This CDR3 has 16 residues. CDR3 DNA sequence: TGTGCCACCAGTGATGACAGGGGGCCTTTTAGGGGTACGCAGTATTTT. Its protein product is CATSDDRGPFRGTQYF.

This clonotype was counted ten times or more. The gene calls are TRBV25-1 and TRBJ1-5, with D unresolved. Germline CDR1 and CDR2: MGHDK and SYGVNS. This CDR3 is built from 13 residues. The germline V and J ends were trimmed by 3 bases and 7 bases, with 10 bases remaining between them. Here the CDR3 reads CASSDDGRQPQHF. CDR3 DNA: TGTGCCAGCAGTGACGACGGGAGGCAGCCCCAGCATTTT.

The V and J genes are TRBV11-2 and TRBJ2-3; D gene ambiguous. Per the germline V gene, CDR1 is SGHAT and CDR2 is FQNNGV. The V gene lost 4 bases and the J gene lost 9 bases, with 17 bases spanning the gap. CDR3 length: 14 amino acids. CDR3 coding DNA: TGTGCCAGCAGCTCCTTGGACCTTTTCCAAACGCAGTATTTT. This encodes CASSSLDLFQTQYF.

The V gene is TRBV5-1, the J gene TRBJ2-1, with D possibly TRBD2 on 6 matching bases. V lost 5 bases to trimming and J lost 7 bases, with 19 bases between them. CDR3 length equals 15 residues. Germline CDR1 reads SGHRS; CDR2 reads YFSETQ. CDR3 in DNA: TGCGCCAGCAGGAGGATGGCGGGATTACGGAATGAGCAGTTCTTC. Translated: CASRRMAGLRNEQFF.

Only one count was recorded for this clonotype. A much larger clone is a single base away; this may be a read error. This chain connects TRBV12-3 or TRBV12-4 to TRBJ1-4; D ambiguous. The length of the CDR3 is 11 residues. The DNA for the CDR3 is TGTACCAGTTCCCATTATGAAAAACTGTTTTTT. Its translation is CTSSHYEKLFF.

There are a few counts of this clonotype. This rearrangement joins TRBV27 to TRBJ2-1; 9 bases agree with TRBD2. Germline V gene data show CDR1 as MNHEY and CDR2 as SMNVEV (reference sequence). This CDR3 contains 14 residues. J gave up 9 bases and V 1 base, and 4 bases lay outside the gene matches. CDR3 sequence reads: CASSLWELAGEQFF. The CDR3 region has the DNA TGTGCCAGCAGTTTATGGGAACTAGCGGGTGAGCAGTTCTTC.

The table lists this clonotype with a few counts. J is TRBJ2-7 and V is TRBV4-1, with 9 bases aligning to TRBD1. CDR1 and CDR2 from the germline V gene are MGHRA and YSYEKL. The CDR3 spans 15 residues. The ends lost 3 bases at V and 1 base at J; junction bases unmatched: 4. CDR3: CASSQGQGPSYEQYF. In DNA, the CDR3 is TGCGCCAGCAGCCAGGGACAGGGTCCTTCCTACGAGCAGTACTTC.

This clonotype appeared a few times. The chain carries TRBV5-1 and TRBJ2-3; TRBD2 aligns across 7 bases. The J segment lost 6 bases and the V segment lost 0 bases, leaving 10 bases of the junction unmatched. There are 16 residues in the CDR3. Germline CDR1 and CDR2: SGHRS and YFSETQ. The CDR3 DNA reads TGCGCCAGCAGCTTGGTTCCGGGACTATACACGGATACGCAGTATTTT. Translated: CASSLVPGLYTDTQYF.

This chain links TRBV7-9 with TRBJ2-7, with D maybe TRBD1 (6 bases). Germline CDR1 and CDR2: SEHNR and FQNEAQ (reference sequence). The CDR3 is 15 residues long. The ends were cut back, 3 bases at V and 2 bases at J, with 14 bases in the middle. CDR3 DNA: TGTGCCAGCAGCTTGTACAGGGTCGAGACCTACGAGCAGTACTTC. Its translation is CASSLYRVETYEQYF.

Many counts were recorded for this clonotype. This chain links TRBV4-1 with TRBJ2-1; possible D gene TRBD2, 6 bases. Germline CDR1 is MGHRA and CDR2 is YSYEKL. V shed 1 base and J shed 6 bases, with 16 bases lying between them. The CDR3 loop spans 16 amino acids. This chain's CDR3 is CASSQASGRESNEQFF. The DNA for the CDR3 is TGCGCCAGCAGCCAAGCTTCGGGACGGGAGAGCAATGAGCAGTTCTTC.

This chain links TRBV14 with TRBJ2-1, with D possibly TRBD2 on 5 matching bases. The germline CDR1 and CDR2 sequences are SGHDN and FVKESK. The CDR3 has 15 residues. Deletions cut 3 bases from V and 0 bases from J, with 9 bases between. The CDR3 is CASSQRAPSYNEQFF. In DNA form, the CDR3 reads TGTGCCAGCAGCCAGCGGGCTCCCTCCTACAATGAGCAGTTCTTC.

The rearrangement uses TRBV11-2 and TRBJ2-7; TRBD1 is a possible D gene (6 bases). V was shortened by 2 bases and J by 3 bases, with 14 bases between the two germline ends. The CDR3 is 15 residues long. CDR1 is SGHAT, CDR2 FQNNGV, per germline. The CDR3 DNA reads TGTGCCAGCAGCTTACAAAACACAGGGATCTACGAGCAGTACTTC. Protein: CASSLQNTGIYEQYF.

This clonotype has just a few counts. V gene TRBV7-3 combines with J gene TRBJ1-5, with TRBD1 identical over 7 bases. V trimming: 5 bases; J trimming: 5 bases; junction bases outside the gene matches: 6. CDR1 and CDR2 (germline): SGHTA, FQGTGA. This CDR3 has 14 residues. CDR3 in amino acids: CASSLYRGHQPQHF. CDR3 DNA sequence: TGTGCCAGCAGCCTCTACAGGGGCCATCAGCCCCAGCATTTT.

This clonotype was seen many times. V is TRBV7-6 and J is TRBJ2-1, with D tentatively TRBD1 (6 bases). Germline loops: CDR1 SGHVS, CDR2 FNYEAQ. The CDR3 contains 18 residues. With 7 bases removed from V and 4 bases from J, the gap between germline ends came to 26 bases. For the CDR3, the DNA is TGTGCCAGCACCCTCGGAAAGGATCCCAAAGGGGGATACAATGAGCAGTTCTTC. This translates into CASTLGKDPKGGYNEQFF.

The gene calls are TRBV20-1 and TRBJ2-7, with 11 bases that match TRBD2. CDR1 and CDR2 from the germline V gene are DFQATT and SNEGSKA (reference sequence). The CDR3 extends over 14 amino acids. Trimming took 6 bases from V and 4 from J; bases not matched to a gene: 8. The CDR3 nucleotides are TGCAGTGCCGAGACTAGCGGGGTAACATACGAGCAGTACTTC. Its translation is CSAETSGVTYEQYF.

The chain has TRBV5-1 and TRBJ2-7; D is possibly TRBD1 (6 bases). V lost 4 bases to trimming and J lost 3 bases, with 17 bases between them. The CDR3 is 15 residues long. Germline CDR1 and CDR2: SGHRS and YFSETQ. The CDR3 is CASSPTSGTIYEQYF. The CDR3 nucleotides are TGCGCCAGCAGCCCAACTTCCGGGACAATCTACGAGCAGTACTTC.

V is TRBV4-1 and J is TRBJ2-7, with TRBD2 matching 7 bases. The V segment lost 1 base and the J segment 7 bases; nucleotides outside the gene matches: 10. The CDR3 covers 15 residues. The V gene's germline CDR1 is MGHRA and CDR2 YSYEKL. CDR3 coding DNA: TGCGCCAGCAGCCAAGTTGGCGGGAGTACCCGGGAGCAGTACTTC. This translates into CASSQVGGSTREQYF.

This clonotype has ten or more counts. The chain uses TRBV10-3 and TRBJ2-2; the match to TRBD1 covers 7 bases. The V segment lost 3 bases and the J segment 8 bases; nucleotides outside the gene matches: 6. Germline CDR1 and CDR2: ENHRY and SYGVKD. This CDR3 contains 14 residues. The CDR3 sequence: CAISERRGPGELFF. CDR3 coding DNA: TGTGCCATCAGTGAACGTAGGGGGCCGGGGGAGCTGTTTTTT.

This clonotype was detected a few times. CDR3 residues: CASSLAGGLEFF. The CDR3 nucleotides are TGTGCCAGCAGCTTAGCGGGAGGGTTGGAGTTCTTC. The chain links TRBV7-2 to TRBJ2-1; 7 bases are shared with TRBD2. The CDR3 extends over 12 amino acids. V was clipped by 0 bases and J by 14 bases; unmatched bases: 4. The germline V gene encodes CDR1 SGHTA and CDR2 FQGNSA.

Here the CDR3 DNA reads TGTGCCAGCTCACCACGTGACACCGAAATCCCCGGGGAGCTGTTTTTT. Its translation: CASSPRDTEIPGELFF. The chain has TRBV18 and TRBJ2-2; D unclear. Between the trimmed V and J ends, which lost 1 base and 6 bases, there was a span of 15 bases. This CDR3 has 16 residues. CDR1 KGHSH and CDR2 LQKENI come from the germline V gene.

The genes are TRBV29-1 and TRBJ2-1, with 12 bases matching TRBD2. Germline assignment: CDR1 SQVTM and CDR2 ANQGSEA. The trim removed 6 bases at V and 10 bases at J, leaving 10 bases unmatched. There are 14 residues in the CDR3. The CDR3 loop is CSVHGLAGIPEQFF. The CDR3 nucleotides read TGCAGCGTCCACGGACTAGCGGGAATCCCAGAGCAGTTCTTC.